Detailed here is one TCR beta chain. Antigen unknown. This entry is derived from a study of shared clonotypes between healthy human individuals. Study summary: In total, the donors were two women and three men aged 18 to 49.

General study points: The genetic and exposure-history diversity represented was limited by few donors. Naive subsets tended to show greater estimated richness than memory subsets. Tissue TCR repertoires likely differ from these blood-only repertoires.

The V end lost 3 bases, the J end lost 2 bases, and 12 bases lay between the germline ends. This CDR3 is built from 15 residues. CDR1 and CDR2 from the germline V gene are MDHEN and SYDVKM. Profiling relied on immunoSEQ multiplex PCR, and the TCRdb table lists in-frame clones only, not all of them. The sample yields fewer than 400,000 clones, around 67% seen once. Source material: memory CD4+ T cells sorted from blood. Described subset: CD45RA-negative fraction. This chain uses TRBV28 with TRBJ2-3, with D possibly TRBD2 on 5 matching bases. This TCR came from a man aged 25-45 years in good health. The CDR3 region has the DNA TGTGCCAGCAGTTTCGGTAGAGACTACACAGATACGCAGTATTTT. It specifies CASSFGRDYTDTQYF.